What follows are 29 T cell receptor beta chains derived from one specimen sequenced in a study of memory CD4+ T cells and cytomegalovirus serostatus (dated by TCRdb to the late 2010s). Libraries were prepared through the immunoSEQ multiplex PCR assay. TCRdb stores this immuneACCESS table with in-frame sequences only. Part of the clones is absent; in the studies checked, under half of the shortfall reflects unresolved V genes, and no reason is known for the rest. Across this sample there are about 52,000 clones, with around 82% seen only once. Jointly, the top ten make up roughly 2% of the sample. Single viable CD3+CD4+CD8-CD45RO+ cells were sorted as memory CD4+ T cells on a FACSAria II. Source material: memory CD4+ T cells from blood. The receptors come from an adult in good health and CMV-seropositive.

The rearrangement joins TRBV9 to TRBJ1-2; D might be TRBD1 (6 bases). Germline V gene sequence: CDR1 SGDLS, CDR2 YYNGEE. The CDR3 loop spans 14 amino acids. V lost 0 bases and J 7 bases, leaving 13 bases between the germline ends. The CDR3, as DNA: TGTGCCAGCAGCGTAGGTACGGACAGAGGTGGCTACACCTTC. As protein: CASSVGTDRGGYTF.

Written as DNA, the CDR3 is TGTGCCAGCAGTGAGCCAGGGGCAAGCAATCAGCCCCAGCATTTT. It encodes CASSEPGASNQPQHF. This chain links TRBV2 with TRBJ1-5; a possible D gene is TRBD1 (6 bases). The CDR3 runs 15 residues. Between the trimmed V and J ends, which lost 3 bases and 1 base, there was a span of 10 bases. CDR1 and CDR2 (germline): SNHLY, FYNNEI.

The chain links TRBV28 to TRBJ2-2; weak D call: TRBD2 (6 bases). V shed 5 bases and J shed 8 bases, with 12 bases lying between them. CDR1 MDHEN and CDR2 SYDVKM come from the germline V gene. The CDR3 totals 13 residues. CDR3: CASSGSGIGELFF. The DNA for the CDR3 is TGTGCCAGCAGTGGTAGCGGCATAGGGGAGCTGTTTTTT.

This chain connects TRBV25-1 to TRBJ1-1; D perhaps matches TRBD1 (5 bases). Germline CDR1 and CDR2: MGHDK and SYGVNS. Trimming stripped 7 bases from V and 4 bases from J, with 16 bases between. The CDR3 runs 14 residues. CDR3 sequence (DNA): TGTGCCAGCATCCACCAGGGAGAGCGCACTGAAGCTTTCTTT. This codes for CASIHQGERTEAFF. Combining the CDR3 with reference TRBV25-1 and TRBJ1-1 gives the whole variable domain EADIYQTPRYLVIGTGKKITLECSQTMGHDKMYWYQQDPGMELHLIHYSYGVNSTEKGDLSSESTVSRIRTEHFPLTLESARPSHTSQYLCASIHQGERTEAFFGQGTRLTVV.

The chain joins TRBV7-8 to TRBJ2-7; possibly TRBD1 or TRBD2 for D (6 bases each). Looked up from germline, CDR1 is SGHVS and CDR2 is FQNEAQ. CDR3 size: 13 residues. The V gene lost 4 bases and the J gene lost 8 bases, with 15 bases spanning the gap. The CDR3 loop reads CASSSSVGGKQYF. In nucleotides, the CDR3 is TGTGCCAGCAGCTCCTCCGTCGGGGGCAAGCAGTACTTC.

The J gene is TRBJ2-2, the V gene TRBV10-1; D possibly corresponds to TRBD1 (6 bases). Germline loops: CDR1 WNHNN, CDR2 SYGVQD (reference sequence). The CDR3 length is 14 residues. V shed 6 bases and J shed 4 bases, with 12 bases lying between them. As DNA, the CDR3 is TGCGCCAGCAGGGAACAGGGAAGCACCGGGGAGCTGTTTTTT. As protein: CASREQGSTGELFF.

The J gene is TRBJ2-5, the V gene TRBV7-2; 9 bases are shared with TRBD2. The CDR3 has 15 residues. The germline gives CDR1 SGHTA, CDR2 FQGNSA. J was trimmed by 4 bases and V by 2 bases; bases with no gene match: 5. The CDR3: CASSLWREGPETQYF. The CDR3 DNA follows: TGTGCCAGCAGCTTATGGCGGGAGGGCCCAGAGACCCAGTACTTC. The whole variable domain, filled in from reference TRBV7-2 and TRBJ2-5, reads GAGVSQSPSNKVTEKGKDVELRCDPISGHTALYWYRQSLGQGLEFLIYFQGNSAPDKSGLPSDRFSAERTGGSVSTLTIQRTQQEDSAVYLCASSLWREGPETQYFGPGTRLLVL.

The chain links TRBV7-9 to TRBJ2-1; possible D gene TRBD2, 6 bases. The CDR3 spans 14 residues. Per the germline V gene, CDR1 is SEHNR and CDR2 is FQNEAQ (reference sequence). With 7 bases removed from V and 5 bases from J, the gap between germline ends came to 15 bases. CDR3 DNA: TGTGCCAGCATACTAGCTTCCTGGGACAATGAGCAGTTCTTC. Translated, it gives CASILASWDNEQFF.

The chain combines TRBV4-2 with TRBJ1-3; a weak D match, TRBD1 (6 bases). Deletions cut 1 base from V and 0 bases from J, with 16 bases between. Per germline, CDR1 LGHNA and CDR2 YNFKEQ. The length of the CDR3 is 18 residues. CDR3 amino acids: CASSQGVRRGGSGNTIYF. The CDR3 DNA is TGTGCCAGCAGCCAAGGAGTGAGGCGAGGGGGCTCTGGAAACACCATATATTTT.

The J gene is TRBJ2-7, the V gene TRBV7-3; 12 bases line up with TRBD2. The length of the CDR3 is 14 residues. V was clipped by 5 bases and J by 4 bases; unmatched bases: 3. In germline, CDR1 is SGHTA, CDR2 FQGTGA. The CDR3 loop reads CASSPGTSGYEQYF. CDR3 coding DNA: TGTGCCAGCAGCCCCGGGACTAGCGGGTACGAGCAGTACTTC.

This chain joins TRBV7-3 and TRBJ2-7; D unclear. The germline CDR1 and CDR2 sequences are SGHTA and FQGTGA. The CDR3 runs 13 residues. Trimming removed 4 bases from V and 6 bases from J, with 13 bases in between. Here the CDR3 DNA reads TGTGCCAGCAGCTCCTCCCGCTGGGGCGAGCAGTACTTC. Protein: CASSSSRWGEQYF.

The CDR3 loop reads CASSDRGIEAFF. The CDR3 DNA reads TGTGCCAGCAGTGACAGGGGAATAGAAGCTTTCTTT. This chain links TRBV27 with TRBJ1-1, with 8 nucleotides matching TRBD1. Germline CDR1 MNHEY, CDR2 SMNVEV (reference sequence). The junction had 4 bases not matched to a gene; V was cut back by 5 bases and J by 8 bases. The CDR3 spans 12 residues.

This clone was detected once. CDR3 sequence: CASSVGRGLRETQYF. The CDR3 DNA is TGTGCCAGCAGTGTAGGCAGGGGGCTCAGAGAGACCCAGTACTTC. The chain links TRBV2 to TRBJ2-5; 8 nucleotides line up with TRBD1. The germline gives CDR1 SNHLY, CDR2 FYNNEI. The CDR3 spans 15 residues. Trimming removed 4 bases from V and 4 bases from J; junction bases left unmatched: 8. The full variable domain, rest sourced from reference TRBV2 and TRBJ2-5, is EPEVTQTPSHQVTQMGQEVILRCVPISNHLYFYWYRQILGQKVEFLVSFYNNEISEKSEIFDDQFSVERPDGSNFTLKIRSTKLEDSAMYFCASSVGRGLRETQYFGPGTRLLVL.

The V and J genes are TRBV28 and TRBJ1-2; no clear D. This CDR3 spans 12 amino acids. Trimming left V 7 bases short and J 0 bases short, with 6 bases between. In germline, CDR1 is MDHEN, CDR2 SYDVKM. CDR3 protein: CASIHSNYGYTF. CDR3 nucleotide sequence: TGTGCCAGCATCCACTCTAACTATGGCTACACCTTC.

V and J are TRBV10-3 and TRBJ1-4; D might be TRBD1 (6 bases). Trimming removed 10 bases from V and 3 bases from J, with 15 bases in between. Per the germline V gene, CDR1 is ENHRY and CDR2 is SYGVKD. CDR3 length: 14 residues. The CDR3 DNA reads TGTGCCAGCTCCGGGGGGGCGGCTAATGAAAAACTGTTTTTT. Translated, it gives CASSGGAANEKLFF.

The chain has TRBV30 and TRBJ2-1, with 8 positions matching TRBD1. Per the germline V gene, CDR1 is GTSNPN and CDR2 is SVGIG (reference sequence). With 2 bases clipped from V and 4 bases from J, the junction kept 1 base outside the gene matches. The CDR3 totals 13 residues. CDR3 DNA: TGTGCCTGGAGTACAGGGGGTTACAATGAGCAGTTCTTC. It is translated as CAWSTGGYNEQFF.

V and J are TRBV19 and TRBJ2-3, with D maybe TRBD1 (6 bases). The V and J ends lost 4 bases and 0 bases respectively, with 14 bases between them. In germline, CDR1 is LNHDA, CDR2 SQIVND (reference sequence). The CDR3 covers 16 residues. The CDR3: CASSTRTVASTDTQYF. CDR3 DNA: TGTGCCAGTAGTACCCGGACAGTCGCTAGCACAGATACGCAGTATTTT.

The genes are TRBV30 and TRBJ1-4; no firm D call. The CDR3 covers 13 residues. The V and J ends lost 7 bases and 5 bases respectively, with 14 bases between them. The germline V gene encodes CDR1 GTSNPN and CDR2 SVGIG (reference sequence). CDR3 residues: CASEPGGNEKLFF. DNA of the CDR3: TGTGCCTCAGAACCCGGCGGAAATGAAAAACTGTTTTTT.

As concerns this clone: The junction does not match germline at one end; this may be a read error. The V and J genes are TRBV19 and TRBJ1-4; the D gene is possibly TRBD1 (5 bases). The CDR3 has 10 amino acids. Germline lookup yields CDR1 LNHDA and CDR2 SQIVND (reference sequence). The CDR3 region has the DNA TGTGCCAGTAAAGGCAGGGACTTCCAGTTT. Translated, it gives CASKGRDFQF.

J is TRBJ2-3 and V is TRBV28; the D gene is possibly TRBD2 (6 bases). Germline CDR1 and CDR2: MDHEN and SYDVKM. The V and J ends lost 6 bases and 6 bases respectively, with 16 bases between them. The CDR3 length is 14 residues. The CDR3 bases are TGTGCCAGCAGCTCCCCCGGAGGGGCGGATACGCAGTATTTT. Protein: CASSSPGGADTQYF.

This sequence joins TRBV2 and TRBJ1-1, with D possibly being TRBD1 (5 bases). CDR3 length equals 16 residues. Per germline, CDR1 SNHLY and CDR2 FYNNEI. V lost 2 bases, J lost 3 bases, and 16 bases lay in between. CDR3 bases: TGTGCCAGCAGTGAACCCATGGGCAGGGCTGACACTGAAGCTTTCTTT. This sequence encodes CASSEPMGRADTEAFF.

This chain links TRBV7-2 with TRBJ2-5; maybe TRBD2 (5 bases). The germline V and J ends were trimmed by 4 bases and 6 bases, with 12 bases remaining between them. Germline-derived CDR1 and CDR2 are SGHTA and FQGNSA. This CDR3 comprises 13 residues. CDR3 nucleotides: TGTGCCAGCAGCTCCCCTCCGGGGAAGACCCAGTACTTC. Translating gives CASSSPPGKTQYF.

The chain combines TRBV18 with TRBJ1-1; 9 nucleotides match TRBD1. Germline-derived CDR1 and CDR2 are KGHSH and LQKENI. V was pared by 3 bases and J by 4 bases, with 12 bases of the junction left unmatched. This CDR3 is built from 17 residues. The CDR3 DNA follows: TGTGCCAGCTCACCGTACAGGGGGCGCCCGGAAAGCACTGAAGCTTTCTTT. It specifies CASSPYRGRPESTEAFF.

The J gene is TRBJ2-2, the V gene TRBV28; a possible D gene is TRBD2 (5 bases). Per the germline V gene, CDR1 is MDHEN and CDR2 is SYDVKM. V shed 5 bases and J shed 6 bases, with 10 bases lying between them. This CDR3 spans 13 amino acids. CDR3 loop: CASSHGGSGELFF. CDR3 nucleotide sequence: TGTGCCAGCAGTCACGGCGGGTCCGGGGAGCTGTTTTTT.

The rearrangement joins TRBV5-1 to TRBJ2-1, with 7 bases lining up with TRBD1. The CDR3 sequence is 17 residues long. The germline CDR1 and CDR2 sequences are SGHRS and YFSETQ. Trimming cost V 3 bases and J 7 bases; bases outside gene matches: 16. Here the CDR3 DNA reads TGCGCCAGCAGCTCCAACACCCTCGGGACAGCTCTAAATGAGCAGTTCTTC. Its translation is CASSSNTLGTALNEQFF.

The V gene is TRBV18, the J gene TRBJ1-5; D ambiguous. V gave up 2 bases and J gave up 0 bases, with 5 bases separating them. In germline, CDR1 is KGHSH, CDR2 LQKENI. The CDR3 totals 14 residues. CDR3 in DNA: TGTGCCAGCTCACCAGATTATAGCAATCAGCCCCAGCATTTT. This encodes CASSPDYSNQPQHF.

The chain is built from TRBV19 and TRBJ1-1, with TRBD1 as a possible D gene (6 bases). The germline gives CDR1 LNHDA, CDR2 SQIVND (reference sequence). V dropped 6 bases and J dropped 1 base, with 9 bases sitting between them. This CDR3 contains 13 residues. As DNA, the CDR3 is TGTGCCAGTAGGGGGGGCGCGAACACTGAAGCTTTCTTT. Translating it yields CASRGGANTEAFF.

The rearrangement joins TRBV7-2 to TRBJ1-6; D not resolved. V lost 5 bases, J lost 7 bases, and 15 bases lay in between. Germline-derived CDR1 and CDR2 are SGHTA and FQGNSA. The CDR3 consists of 15 residues. CDR3 nucleotide sequence: TGTGCCAGCAGCCCCTTGAGCCGAGGGAATTCACCCCTCCACTTT. Protein product: CASSPLSRGNSPLHF. Filled out from reference TRBV7-2 and TRBJ1-6, the complete variable domain reads GAGVSQSPSNKVTEKGKDVELRCDPISGHTALYWYRQSLGQGLEFLIYFQGNSAPDKSGLPSDRFSAERTGGSVSTLTIQRTQQEDSAVYLCASSPLSRGNSPLHFGNGTRLTVT.

The V gene is TRBV29-1, the J gene TRBJ1-5; the D gene is possibly TRBD1 (6 bases). Trimming took off 4 bases at V and 0 bases at J, with 13 bases between the two ends. The CDR3 is 15 residues long. Germline loops: CDR1 SQVTM, CDR2 ANQGSEA. CDR3 amino acids: CSVGGGSNSNQPQHF. As DNA, the CDR3 is TGCAGCGTTGGAGGGGGATCGAATAGCAATCAGCCCCAGCATTTT.